Included here is one T cell receptor (beta chain) sequence, with context. This clonotype was detected only a few times. Its antigen remains unidentified. Base qualities are not provided; no much larger clone lies one nucleotide away. The time point tag for this specimen amounts to: pre-sensitization, week 0. The treatment or condition label here, explained by the study, means: therapeutic diphenylcyclopropenone sensitization with weekly scalp DPC. At each patch-test visit, blood was drawn before the patch test was applied. Patients were eligible if aged 18 to 70, diagnosed with alopecia and judged suitable for DPC therapy, and pregnant patients were excluded. Total RNA was extracted from unfractionated whole blood collected in Tempus Blood RNA tubes. CDR1 and CDR2 are drawn from the germline V gene (reference sequence): MNHNY, SVGAGI. From its cysteine to its phenylalanine, the CDR3 spans 15 amino acids. Left in the record is the CDR3 DNA by itself, 45 bases read in frame from the first base. V and J are trimmed by 3 bases and 1 base, and the gene matches miss 5 bases of the junction.

The method behind the library was RACE. Sequenced using a NextSeq 500. During library preparation, unique molecular identifiers were attached to individual cDNA molecules so that TCRs could be counted in a quantitative, reproducible way. Each blood RNA sample was used to sequence both TCR alpha and TCR beta chains. In the source study's methods: The median number of TCRs per sample was around 96,000, ranging from about 23,224 to 690,600. V, J and CDR3 annotation of the TCR reads was performed with the Decombinator software suite. Every sample was subsampled to the same number of TCRs (28,000) for the PS versus PT1 abundance plots. Expanded TCRs were defined as absent before sensitization and observed at least eight times at the 2-week time point. TCRdb reanalyzed the raw reads on its own, using fastp at Q25 for trimming and MiXCR for clone calling, and kept in-frame beta chains. All rows with the same CDR3 protein become a single entry with the most common DNA and genes. What appears here as the V and J calls and clone size reflects TCRdb's work, not the paper's. The sample has 150,000 to 200,000 distinct CDR3 sequences on record, 25% to 35% of them singletons. In total, the top ten clones hold about 2.8% of the sample.

The data originate from a study of human T cells and chemical hapten exposure (dated by TCRdb to the early 2020s). Describing the broader study: For sensitization, 2% DPC in acetone was applied to an approximately 2 cm by approximately 2 cm area of upper inner arm skin. Most of the patients in the cohort were female, and the cohort covered alopecia areata with under or over 50% scalp involvement, alopecia totalis and alopecia universalis. Twenty-nine alopecia patients provided blood for TCR sequencing at one to four time points (pre-sensitization, 2, 6 and 24 weeks). Patch testing was done on the upper back using Finn chambers containing 0.01% DPC, and results were scored after 6 days according to International Contact Dermatitis Research Group standards. Patients additionally received weekly therapeutic DPC doses to the scalp throughout the roughly 23-week study period. Libraries were pooled for sequencing, and variation in per-sample TCR yields was attributed mainly to small differences in library volumes within the pool. In alopecia patients, the study followed how the peripheral blood TCR repertoire changed in vivo over primary and secondary sensitization to diphenylcyclopropenone (DPC), a hapten. Blood samples were taken from patients before sensitization (week 0) and then at 2, 6 and about 24 weeks after DPC sensitization. Broader findings and caveats from the paper: Patch test score correlated positively with the number of PT1 expanded TCRs, reaching significance at thresholds 8, 16 and 32 but not at 4. All patients had alopecia, a presumed autoimmune disease, so their immune response might differ from that of healthy individuals. Repeated subsampling changed both the strength of the expansion versus patch-test correlation and the threshold at which the correlation became significant. Expanded TCRs formed significantly more large CDR3 similarity clusters than pre-sensitization or healthy control sets, consistent with antigen-driven responses. No change with DPC sensitization was found in the number of TCRs above 1 in 1000 frequency, and no evidence of global repertoire structure alterations was found.

This TCR was sampled from a woman in her twenties or thirties with alopecia areata. Some clones in this sample may be carry-over from other donors' samples. The receptor chain draws on TRBV6-6 and TRBJ2-5; the central 7 bases match TRBD2. Sample: whole blood, taken in connection with sensitization to the hapten diphenylcyclopropenone (DPC). CDR3 sequence: CASSYGGVAQETQYF. DNA sequence: TGTGCCAGCAGTTATGGGGGGGTAGCCCAAGAGACCCAGTACTTC.